One sample yielded the 24 T cell receptor beta chains listed below, sequenced in a study of CD8+CD57+ T cells in acquired aplastic anemia. An expansion of CD8+CD57+ cells by flow cytometry had been shown in patients chosen for sequencing. Genomic DNA was employed as the template in profiling TCR beta VDJ and CDR3. MiXCR, applied by TCRdb to the reads, yields one record per CDR3 protein. Among approximately 200,000 distinct CDR3 sequences, about half were seen once, and the ten largest hold about 20%. Sequenced: sorted CD4+, CD8+, or CD8+CD57+ T cells (not recorded which) from PBMCs. The receptors originated from a human donor with aplastic anemia.

The rearrangement uses TRBV20-1 and TRBJ2-1, with a tentative D call TRBD1 (6 bases). Germline values: CDR1 DFQATT, CDR2 SNEGSKA (reference sequence). The CDR3 extends over 13 amino acids. V was shortened by 6 bases and J by 0 bases, with 9 bases between the two germline ends. The CDR3 nucleotides are TGCAGTGCCCCAGGGGACTCCTACAATGAGCAGTTCTTC. Translating gives CSAPGDSYNEQFF.

The rearrangement joins TRBV15 to TRBJ1-6; D is uncertain. Trimming removed 2 bases from V and 8 bases from J, with 10 bases in between. The CDR3 is 14 residues long. CDR1 is LNHNV and CDR2 is YYDKDF in the germline V gene (reference sequence). This chain's CDR3 is CATSRSDGDSPLHF. The CDR3 nucleotides are TGTGCCACCAGCAGATCAGACGGGGATTCACCCCTCCACTTT.

This chain links TRBV19 with TRBJ1-4; D is unclear. This CDR3 spans 8 amino acids. Germline V gives CDR1 LNHDA, CDR2 SQIVND (reference sequence). V was shortened by 8 bases and J by 8 bases, with 0 bases between the two germline ends. CDR3 protein: CASEKLFF. DNA of the CDR3: TGTGCCAGTGAAAAACTGTTTTTT.

The CDR3 coding sequence is TGTGCCAGTGGGGAGACAGGGTCGGGCTGGGCCCAGCATTTT. This encodes CASGETGSGWAQHF. The rearrangement links TRBV19 to TRBJ1-5, with 7 nucleotides matching TRBD1. CDR3 length: 14 amino acids. V shed 8 bases and J 11 bases; nucleotides not matched to a gene: 15. Germline CDR1 and CDR2: LNHDA and SQIVND (reference sequence).

As for this clonotype: Being one base from a much bigger clone, this may be a read error. This rearrangement joins TRBV5-1 to TRBJ2-1; TRBD1 aligns across 9 bases. This CDR3 spans 17 amino acids. Germline V gives CDR1 SGHRS, CDR2 YFSETQ. In DNA form, the CDR3 reads TGCGCCCGCAGCCCCGGGACAGGGCTAGCGGCCAACAATGAGCAGTTCTTC. This translates into CARSPGTGLAANNEQFF.

This clonotype was found many times. The chain recombines TRBV2 with TRBJ2-5, with TRBD2 matching over 13 bases. In germline, CDR1 is SNHLY, CDR2 FYNNEI. Trimming at V came to 7 bases and at J to 10 bases, leaving 3 bases not matched to a gene. The CDR3 has 12 amino acids. Here the CDR3 reads CASNGLAGVQYF. The CDR3 coding sequence is TGTGCCAGCAATGGACTAGCGGGAGTCCAGTACTTC.

In nucleotides, the CDR3 is TGCGCCAGCAGCTTGGACGTAGGAAAACTGTTTTTT. Translation: CASSLDVGKLFF. The V gene is TRBV5-1, the J gene TRBJ1-4, with D uncertain. The CDR3 spans 12 residues. From germline, CDR1 is SGHRS and CDR2 YFSETQ. V was cut by 0 bases and J by 10 bases, with 7 bases left in between. Full variable domain (missing parts from reference TRBV5-1 and TRBJ1-4): KAGVTQTPRYLIKTRGQQVTLSCSPISGHRSVSWYQQTPGQGLQFLFEYFSETQRNKGNFPGRFSGRQFSNSRSEMNVSTLELGDSALYLCASSLDVGKLFFGSGTQLSVL.

The chain employs TRBV12-3 or TRBV12-4 and TRBJ2-2; maybe TRBD2 (5 bases). The V end was cut by 4 bases, the J end by 2 bases, with 11 bases between. There are 15 residues in the CDR3. In DNA, the CDR3 is TGTGCCAGCAGTTCAGACTACGTTAACACCGGGGAGCTGTTTTTT. Protein sequence: CASSSDYVNTGELFF.

This clonotype occurred many times. The rearrangement links TRBV14 to TRBJ2-1, with no clear D. This CDR3 contains 13 residues. Between the trimmed V and J ends, which lost 6 bases and 6 bases, there was a span of 12 bases. CDR1 is SGHDN, CDR2 FVKESK, per germline. Here the CDR3 DNA reads TGTGCCAGCAGTCGGACGATTGGCAATGAGCAGTTCTTC. Its translation: CASSRTIGNEQFF.

This clonotype was counted only a few times. One base away lies a much larger clone, so this may be a sequencing read error. The rearrangement links TRBV7-8 to TRBJ2-7; perhaps TRBD2 as D (7 bases). V lost 5 bases, J lost 0 bases, and 20 bases lay in between. CDR3 length equals 17 residues. The germline gives CDR1 SGHVS, CDR2 FQNEAQ. The CDR3 nucleotides read TGTGCCAGCAGCCCATACTCCGGACTAGGGGGCTCCTACGAGCAGTACTTC. Protein: CASSPYSGLGGSYEQYF.

The count of this clonotype is one. The gene calls are TRBV7-2 and TRBJ1-1; D is perhaps TRBD1 (5 bases). CDR1 is SGHTA and CDR2 is FQGNSA in the germline V gene. This CDR3 spans 15 amino acids. V shed 1 base and J shed 3 bases, with 12 bases lying between them. CDR3 bases: TGTGCCAGCAGCTTAGGGGAGGGGTTGGACACTGAAGCTTTCTTT. It yields the protein CASSLGEGLDTEAFF. Drawing the rest from reference TRBV7-2 and TRBJ1-1, the complete variable domain is GAGVSQSPSNKVTEKGKDVELRCDPISGHTALYWYRQSLGQGLEFLIYFQGNSAPDKSGLPSDRFSAERTGGSVSTLTIQRTQQEDSAVYLCASSLGEGLDTEAFFGQGTRLTVV.

This clonotype turned up a few times. The chain combines TRBV15 with TRBJ1-1; D perhaps matches TRBD1 (5 bases). Germline V gives CDR1 LNHNV, CDR2 YYDKDF (reference sequence). V lost 1 base and J lost 1, with 10 bases in between. This CDR3 region has 15 residues. CDR3 sequence reads: CATSRVGGSNTEAFF. Here the CDR3 DNA reads TGTGCCACCAGCAGAGTCGGGGGTTCGAACACTGAAGCTTTCTTT.

The V gene is TRBV7-2, the J gene TRBJ2-7; either TRBD1 or TRBD2 may fit D (6 bases each). Looked up from germline, CDR1 is SGHTA and CDR2 is FQGNSA. V shed 5 bases and J shed 6 bases, with 14 bases lying between them. The CDR3 is made up of 13 amino acids. CDR3: CASSQQGLGEQYF. The CDR3 DNA sequence: TGTGCCAGCAGCCAACAGGGACTCGGCGAGCAGTACTTC.

This clonotype has a count of ten or more. The chain is built from TRBV12-3 or TRBV12-4 and TRBJ2-1; 11 nucleotides agree with TRBD1. Trimming cost V 6 bases and J 0 bases; bases outside gene matches: 1. The CDR3 is 15 amino acids. For the CDR3, the DNA is TGTGCCAGCAGCGGGACAGGGGGCTCCTACAATGAGCAGTTCTTC. Translating gives CASSGTGGSYNEQFF.

V gene TRBV7-9 combines with J gene TRBJ1-1; TRBD1 aligns across 7 bases. Germline CDR1 reads SEHNR; CDR2 reads FQNEAQ (reference sequence). V lost 2 bases to trimming and J lost 2 bases; unmatched junction nucleotides: 8. This CDR3 is built from 16 residues. In nucleotides, the CDR3 is TGTGCCAGCAGCTTAACGGGACAGACATCCAACACTGAAGCTTTCTTT. This sequence encodes CASSLTGQTSNTEAFF. The complete variable domain, with remaining parts taken from reference TRBV7-9 and TRBJ1-1, reads DTGVSQNPRHKITKRGQNVTFRCDPISEHNRLYWYRQTLGQGPEFLTYFQNEAQLEKSRLLSDRFSAERPKGSFSTLEIQRTEQGDSAMYLCASSLTGQTSNTEAFFGQGTRLTVV.

The V call is TRBV10-3, the J call TRBJ2-1; TRBD2 might be the D (6 bases). V dropped 6 bases and J dropped 0 bases, with 24 bases sitting between them. Germline V gives CDR1 ENHRY, CDR2 SYGVKD. The CDR3 runs to 19 residues. CDR3 sequence: CAIRRPEAGGALSYNEQFF. The CDR3 region has the DNA TGTGCCATCAGGAGGCCCGAAGCTGGCGGGGCCCTCTCCTACAATGAGCAGTTCTTC.

This clonotype was recorded many times. The V and J genes are TRBV20-1 and TRBJ2-3; TRBD2 agrees at 14 bases. Germline assignment: CDR1 DFQATT and CDR2 SNEGSKA (reference sequence). The J segment lost 4 bases and the V segment lost 3 bases, leaving 9 bases of the junction unmatched. CDR3 length: 17 amino acids. Here the CDR3 reads CSASPGLAGAYPDTQYF. CDR3 DNA: TGCAGTGCTAGTCCGGGACTAGCGGGGGCTTACCCAGATACGCAGTATTTT.

The J gene is TRBJ1-5, the V gene TRBV20-1, with no clear D. Germline V lookup: CDR1 DFQATT, CDR2 SNEGSKA (reference sequence). The CDR3 sequence is 13 residues long. The ends were cut back, 3 bases at V and 0 bases at J, with 6 bases in the middle. Here the CDR3 DNA reads TGCAGTGCTAGGGGAAATAGCAATCAGCCCCAGCATTTT. It encodes CSARGNSNQPQHF.

CDR3 nucleotides: TGTGCCAGCGGGGAGAGGACGGGGAGCTCCTATAATTCACCCCTCCACTTT. Translated: CASGERTGSSYNSPLHF. The chain couples TRBV2 to TRBJ1-6; D is uncertain. V dropped 8 bases and J dropped 0 bases, with 17 bases sitting between them. This CDR3 has 17 residues. CDR1 SNHLY and CDR2 FYNNEI come from the germline V gene.

Of note for this clonotype: One end of the junction fails to match germline, which may point to a read error. The gene calls are TRBV10-3 and TRBJ1-2, with D unresolved. The CDR3 covers 15 residues. CDR1 ENHRY and CDR2 SYGVKD come from the germline V gene. CDR3 DNA sequence: TGTGCCATCGGTGAGTCTCACCTCGGGGTTTATGGCTACACCTTC. This encodes CAIGESHLGVYGYTF.

This clonotype was detected once. The CDR3 sequence: CASSPLRGARAGNTIYF. The CDR3 DNA sequence: TGTGCCAGCTCACCCCTCCGTGGGGCCCGGGCTGGAAACACCATATATTTT. The genes are TRBV18 and TRBJ1-3, with a tentative D call TRBD1 (5 bases). The CDR3 runs 17 residues. From germline, CDR1 is KGHSH and CDR2 LQKENI. Deletions cut 3 bases from V and 2 bases from J, with 17 bases between.

This clonotype was seen a few times. This sequence joins TRBV15 and TRBJ2-1, with TRBD2 matching over 7 bases. CDR1 is LNHNV, CDR2 YYDKDF, per germline (reference sequence). The V gene end was trimmed by 3 bases and the J gene end by 7 bases; junction bases not matched to a gene: 3. This CDR3 comprises 13 residues. The CDR3 nucleotides are TGTGCCACCAGCAGGGCTAGCGGTAATGAGCAGTTCTTC. Residues: CATSRASGNEQFF.

J is TRBJ1-3 and V is TRBV19, with 12 nucleotides matching TRBD1. Germline V gene sequence: CDR1 LNHDA, CDR2 SQIVND (reference sequence). Trimming at V came to 10 bases and at J to 3 bases, leaving 13 bases not matched to a gene. This CDR3 is 17 amino acids long. Here the CDR3 DNA reads TGTGCCACAAGGGGGGGACAGGGGGCGACGTATGGAAACACCATATATTTT. This encodes CATRGGQGATYGNTIYF.

J is TRBJ1-6 and V is TRBV2; tentative D call: TRBD1 (6 bases). V was shortened by 6 bases and J by 7 bases, with 13 bases between the two germline ends. The CDR3 covers 14 residues. Germline loops: CDR1 SNHLY, CDR2 FYNNEI. The CDR3 reads CASRGFRGNSPLHF. The CDR3, as DNA: TGTGCCAGCAGGGGGTTCAGGGGAAATTCACCCCTCCACTTT.